The present TCR beta chain was sequenced within a study of blood T cells in healthy people across ages. The CDR3 covers 16 residues. V was clipped by 5 bases and J by 1 base; unmatched bases: 10. Per the germline V gene, CDR1 is SQVTM and CDR2 is ANQGSEA. Investigators took about 9.4 milliliters of peripheral blood from every donor. This clonotype was seen a few times. Next came a second PCR, run for about 7 to 12 cycles, which used a sample-barcoded 5' primer along with a J-beta primer mix. A template-switch adaptor that had 12 random nucleotides put a tag on each cDNA molecule. MiXCR, applied by TCRdb to the 5' RACE reads, yields one record per CDR3 protein. The sample consists of around 1.5 million distinct CDR3 sequences, about 31% of them appearing once.

The sequence came from a woman between 25 and 40 years old in good health. The sample consisted of blood. The J gene is TRBJ2-3, the V gene TRBV29-1; TRBD2 matches at 9 bases. CDR3 DNA: TGCAGCGTTCGGACTAGCGAGGTGCGGGGCACAGATACGCAGTATTTT. It translates to CSVRTSEVRGTDTQYF.